This TCR beta chain emerged from a study of blood T cell repertoires in COVID-19. Germline CDR1 is MDHEN and CDR2 is SYDVKM. The CDR3 covers 14 residues. Source study methods: The authors estimated nucleated cell counts from reference gene primer amplification. The assay was immunoSEQ multiplex PCR, and TCRdb's table has in-frame clones only and misses some. V, J and clone size are those of that table, while D and trimming were read from the DNA. The table lists 130,000 or so clones, about 91% of them singletons. About this clone itself: A junction end diverges from the germline sequence, so it may reflect a read error.

This chain uses TRBV28 with TRBJ1-5, with 8 positions matching TRBD1. The TCR sequence derives from a man aged 45-65 years with acute or convalescent COVID-19. The sequenced sample was peripheral blood. The CDR3 is CASQRGTGNKPQHF. Here the CDR3 DNA reads TGTGCCAGCCAAAGGGGGACAGGCAATAAGCCCCAGCATTTT.